This passage covers 4 T cell receptor beta chains from one sample sequenced in a study of regulatory T cells in long-lasting Graves disease. Building of the TCR beta libraries involved iRepertoire HTBI primers and Arm-PCR of CDR3 regions. TCRdb itself ran the multiplex PCR reads through MiXCR, one entry per CDR3 protein. The top ten clones hold around 11% of a sample with some 200,000 distinct CDR3 sequences, roughly a fifth of them seen once. The time point is: newly diagnosed GD, antithyroid drugs for less than 3 months. Preparation of the TCR library used RNA extracted from PBMCs. The sample was also reused in another study, on T cells in Graves' hyperthyroidism and ophthalmopathy.

Sequencing used peripheral blood mononuclear cells (PBMCs), obtained at new diagnosis, from a patient treated with antithyroid drugs. The receptors stem from a woman in her thirties with Graves disease.

CDR3: CASSRRTNQPQHF. The DNA for the CDR3 is TGTGCCAGCAGCCGTCGGACAAATCAGCCCCAGCATTTT. The V and J genes are TRBV7-2 and TRBJ1-5, with D perhaps TRBD1 (5 bases). V was trimmed by 5 bases and J by 4 bases, leaving 9 bases between them. CDR1 is SGHTA and CDR2 is FQGNSA in the germline V gene. This CDR3 contains 13 residues.

In its sample, this clonotype was seen many times. The gene calls are TRBV6-5 and TRBJ2-2, with 9 bases fitting TRBD2. V was clipped by 0 bases and J by 1 base; unmatched bases: 12. This CDR3 spans 20 amino acids. Germline lookup yields CDR1 MNHEY and CDR2 SVGAGI. The CDR3 loop reads CASSYSSPNAGGVNTGELFF. DNA for the CDR3: TGTGCCAGCAGTTACTCTAGCCCCAACGCGGGAGGGGTGAACACCGGGGAGCTGTTTTTT.

This clonotype was picked up many times. V is TRBV5-4 and J is TRBJ2-1, with TRBD1 identical over 7 bases. V lost 4 bases to trimming and J lost 7 bases; unmatched junction nucleotides: 8. CDR1 and CDR2 (germline): SGHNT, YYREEE (reference sequence). The CDR3 has 14 residues. The CDR3: CASSGGWTGNEQFF. The CDR3 nucleotides are TGTGCCAGCAGCGGGGGCTGGACAGGAAATGAGCAGTTCTTC.

This clonotype has a handful of counts. This could be a read error, since a much larger clone is one nucleotide away. The rearrangement links TRBV24-1 to TRBJ2-7, with 9 bases that match TRBD2. CDR3 length: 16 residues. Germline V gene lookup returns CDR1 KGHDR and CDR2 SFDVKD. Losses at the gene ends were 3 bases for V and 1 base for J; bases not matched to a gene: 6. This CDR3 reads CATSDPLAGSSYEQYF. The CDR3 DNA follows: TGTGCCACCAGTGATCCCCTAGCGGGAAGTTCCTACGAGCAGTACTTC.